The source of this T cell receptor (beta chain) is a study of cytomegalovirus exposure and HLA in healthy donors. Regarding this clone: Antigen: not known.

The method was immunoSEQ multiplex PCR; TCRdb's version includes in-frame clones alone and lacks a portion of them. The sample shows 130,000 to 150,000 clones, 87% of them seen only once. Trimming pared 8 bases from V and 8 bases from J, leaving 6 bases between. The germline V gene has CDR1 MNHNY and CDR2 SVGAGI (reference sequence). This CDR3 is 10 amino acids long. The study's findings and limits: A list of around 150 TCR beta chains associated with cytomegalovirus was given. The classifier was said to identify cytomegalovirus status with high specificity and sensitivity. As confirmed in vitro, three CMV-associated chains were specific for CMV antigens. The study found most TCR sequences rare, yet found some public TCRs in many donors.

Specimen: PBMCs. The chain is built from TRBV6-6 and TRBJ1-4; no firm D call. The sequence derives from a man between 18 and 35 years old in good health and CMV-seropositive. The CDR3 is CASGGEKLFF. For the CDR3, the DNA is TGTGCCAGCGGAGGAGAAAAACTGTTTTTT.